Sequencing of this T cell receptor (beta chain) was carried out in a study of neurological immune-mediated disorders. Whole-study results and caveats: In HTLV-1-associated myelopathy, TCR clonal expansion was greatest, and in multiple sclerosis it was least, below healthy controls.

Germline V CDR1 and CDR2: SNHLY, FYNNEI. This CDR3 is built from 14 residues. Trimming removed 5 bases at V and 2 bases at J, with 12 bases between. This clonotype was picked up many times. Its antigen is unknown. Time point indicated: technical triplicate 2. The cells used in sorted libraries, CD4+ or CD8+ T cells, numbered about a million. One entry per CDR3 protein results from TCRdb running MiXCR on the 5' RACE reads. The sample yields about 32,000 distinct CDR3 sequences, roughly 14% seen once. The sequence derives from a female donor with HTLV-1-associated myelopathy (HAM/TSP). The sequenced sample consisted of CD4+ T cells from blood. The chain employs TRBV2 and TRBJ2-5, with D tentatively TRBD2 (5 bases). The CDR3 DNA reads as TGTGCCAGCAGTCGGGGAAGGGATCAAGAGACCCAGTACTTC. The encoded protein is CASSRGRDQETQYF.